The rows below give T cell receptor beta chains drawn from one sample of a study of cytomegalovirus exposure and HLA in healthy donors. Sequenced by immunoSEQ multiplex PCR; TCRdb stores in-frame clones only, minus some. This sample has roughly 200,000 clones, with about 88% found just once. The sequencing input was PBMCs. These receptors were obtained from a woman in her twenties or thirties in good health and CMV-seronegative. Both conserved end residues are part of each CDR3. The D gene is left open where the match is weak. Clone size is stated in some rows and not others, as once, few, many or a class when expanded.

D gene	J gene	clone size	V gene	CDR3 DNA	CDR3 protein
NA	TRBJ2-7	NA	TRBV7-9	TGTGCCAGCAGCCCTCGGACAGTAAACGAGCAGTACTTC	CASSPRTVNEQYF
TRBD2	TRBJ2-3	NA	TRBV25-1	TGTGCCAGCAGTGAATACCCACTAGCGGGAGGCACAGATACGCAGTATTTT	CASSEYPLAGGTDTQYF
NA	TRBJ1-4	NA	TRBV15	TGTGCCACCAGCAGAGGTAGTAGGAGCGGGGGGCTGTTTTTT	CATSRGSRSGGLFF
NA	TRBJ2-2	NA	TRBV18	TGTGCCAGCTCAAGCATCGCTCCCACCGGGGAGCTGTTTTTT	CASSSIAPTGELFF
TRBD1	TRBJ1-4	NA	TRBV6-5	TGTGCCAGCAGTTCCCGACAGGGATTAGAAGAAAAACTGTTTTTT	CASSSRQGLEEKLFF
TRBD2	TRBJ2-1	NA	TRBV27	TGTGCCAGCAGCTGGGGTAGCGGGGGGTTTAACAATGAGCAGTTCTTC	CASSWGSGGFNNEQFF
NA	TRBJ2-1	NA	TRBV19	TGTGCCAGTAGCTTCGACGGGGGAAACTACAATGAGCAGTTCTTC	CASSFDGGNYNEQFF
NA	TRBJ1-1	NA	TRBV11-2	TGTGCCAGCAGCTTAGAAAGTGGAGTGGGAGCTTTCTTT	CASSLESGVGAFF
NA	TRBJ2-5	NA	TRBV7-8	TGTGCCAGCAGCCGAGGAATGATTCAAGAGACCCAGTACTTC	CASSRGMIQETQYF
NA	TRBJ2-1	NA	TRBV7-8	TGTGCCAGCAGTGGGGGCCGCCCCTACAATGAGCAGTTCTTC	CASSGGRPYNEQFF
NA	TRBJ2-2	NA	TRBV9	TGTGCCAGCAGCGTTAGGACAACCGGGGAGCTGTTTTTT	CASSVRTTGELFF
NA	TRBJ2-2	NA	TRBV5-4	TGTGCCAGCAGCTTGCAGGTGGATGGGGAGCTGTTTTTT	CASSLQVDGELFF
NA	TRBJ1-1	few	TRBV5-1	TGCGCCAGCAGCCTTAGTCTGAACACTGAAGCTTTCTTT	CASSLSLNTEAFF